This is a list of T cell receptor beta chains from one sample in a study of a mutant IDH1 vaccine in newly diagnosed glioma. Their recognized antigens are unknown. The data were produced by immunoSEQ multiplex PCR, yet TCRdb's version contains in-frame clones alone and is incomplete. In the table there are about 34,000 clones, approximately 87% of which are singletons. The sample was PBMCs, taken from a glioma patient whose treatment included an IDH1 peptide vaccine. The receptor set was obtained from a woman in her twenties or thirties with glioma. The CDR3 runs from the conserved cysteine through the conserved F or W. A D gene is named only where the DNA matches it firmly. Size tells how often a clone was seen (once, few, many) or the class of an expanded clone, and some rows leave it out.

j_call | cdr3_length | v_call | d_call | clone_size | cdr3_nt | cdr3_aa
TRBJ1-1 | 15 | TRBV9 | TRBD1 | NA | TGTGCCAGCAGCCTAGGACACAGGGGCAACACTGAAGCTTTCTTT | CASSLGHRGNTEAFF
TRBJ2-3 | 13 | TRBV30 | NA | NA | TGTGCCTACTTAGGTGGCGGGACAGATACGCAGTATTTT | CAYLGGGTDTQYF
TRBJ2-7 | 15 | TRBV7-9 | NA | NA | TGTGCCAGCACACCCGGGCGCTCCCTAACGAGCGAGCAGTACTTC | CASTPGRSLTSEQYF
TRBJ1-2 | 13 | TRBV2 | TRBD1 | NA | TGTGCCAGCAGAGCACAGGGGGACGATGGCTACACCTTC | CASRAQGDDGYTF
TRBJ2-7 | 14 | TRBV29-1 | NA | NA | TGCAGCGTTAACTATGCTACCAGGGCTAGCGAGCAGTACTTC | CSVNYATRASEQYF
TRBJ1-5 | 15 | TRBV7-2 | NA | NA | TGTGCCAGCAGCTTAGCACCGGCTAGCAATCAGCCCCAGCATTTT | CASSLAPASNQPQHF
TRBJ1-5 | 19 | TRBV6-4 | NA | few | TGTGCCAGCACTACGGACAGCTTTCGACCGGGGGATAGCAATCAGCCCCAGCATTTT | CASTTDSFRPGDSNQPQHF
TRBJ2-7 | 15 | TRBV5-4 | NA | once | TGTGCCAGCAGCTCATCCACTCGGGGCTGGCAAGAGCAGTACTTC | CASSSSTRGWQEQYF
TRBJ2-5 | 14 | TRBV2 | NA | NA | TGTGCCAGCAGTGGGGGGGCGGGAAGCAAGACCCAGTACTTC | CASSGGAGSKTQYF
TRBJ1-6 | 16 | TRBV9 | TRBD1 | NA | TGTGCCAGCAGCCCCCACCCGCAGGGGGCGAACTCACCCCTCCACTTT | CASSPHPQGANSPLHF
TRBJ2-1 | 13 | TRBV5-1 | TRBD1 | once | TGCGCCAGCAGCTGGACAGGAGGCAATGAGCAGTTCTTC | CASSWTGGNEQFF
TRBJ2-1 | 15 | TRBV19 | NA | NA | TGTGCCAGTAGTAAGTCCCCCCTTCGGAACAATGAGCAGTTCTTC | CASSKSPLRNNEQFF
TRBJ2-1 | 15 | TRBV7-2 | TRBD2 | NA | TGTGCCAGCAGACCAACTAGCGGGGGCCGGAATGAGCAGTTCTTC | CASRPTSGGRNEQFF
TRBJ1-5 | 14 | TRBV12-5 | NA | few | TGTGCTAGTGGTTTGGTTTGGGGGGATCAGCCCCAGCATTTT | CASGLVWGDQPQHF
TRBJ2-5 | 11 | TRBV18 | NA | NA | TGTGCCAGCTCAGGACTTGAGACCCAGTACTTC | CASSGLETQYF
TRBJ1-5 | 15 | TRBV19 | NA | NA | TGTGCCAGTAGTACGTGGCAGTTAGGCAATCAGCCCCAGCATTTT | CASSTWQLGNQPQHF